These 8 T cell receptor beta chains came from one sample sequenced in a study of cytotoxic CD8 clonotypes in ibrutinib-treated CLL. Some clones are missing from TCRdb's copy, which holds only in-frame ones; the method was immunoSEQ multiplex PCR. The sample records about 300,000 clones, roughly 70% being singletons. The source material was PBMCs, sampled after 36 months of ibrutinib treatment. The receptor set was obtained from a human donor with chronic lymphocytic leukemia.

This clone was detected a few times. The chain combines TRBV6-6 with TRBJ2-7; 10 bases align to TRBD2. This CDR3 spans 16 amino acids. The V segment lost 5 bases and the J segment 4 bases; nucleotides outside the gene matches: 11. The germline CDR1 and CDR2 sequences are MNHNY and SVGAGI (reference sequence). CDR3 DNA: TGTGCCAGCAGTACAAGATTTAGCGGGGGGTCATACGAGCAGTACTTC. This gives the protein CASSTRFSGGSYEQYF.

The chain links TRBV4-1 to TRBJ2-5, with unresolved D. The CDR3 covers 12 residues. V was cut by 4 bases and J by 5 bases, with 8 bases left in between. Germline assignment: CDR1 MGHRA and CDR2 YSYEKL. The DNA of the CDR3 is TGCGCCAGCAGCCGGATTGGGGAGACCCAGTACTTC. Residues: CASSRIGETQYF.

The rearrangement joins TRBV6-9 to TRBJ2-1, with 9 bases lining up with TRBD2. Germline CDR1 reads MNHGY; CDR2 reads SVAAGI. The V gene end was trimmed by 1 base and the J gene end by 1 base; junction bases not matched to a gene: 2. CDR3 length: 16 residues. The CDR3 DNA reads TGTGCCAGCAGTTATTTGGCGGGGGGGTCCTACAATGAGCAGTTCTTC. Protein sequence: CASSYLAGGSYNEQFF.

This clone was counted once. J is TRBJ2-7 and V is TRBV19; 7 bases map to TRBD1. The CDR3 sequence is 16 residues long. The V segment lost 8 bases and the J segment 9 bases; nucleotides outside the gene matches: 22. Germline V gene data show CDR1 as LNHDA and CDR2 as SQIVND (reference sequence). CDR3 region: CASRAFHRGSPEAQYF. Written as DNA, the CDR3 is TGTGCCAGTCGAGCTTTCCACAGGGGATCTCCGGAGGCGCAGTACTTC.

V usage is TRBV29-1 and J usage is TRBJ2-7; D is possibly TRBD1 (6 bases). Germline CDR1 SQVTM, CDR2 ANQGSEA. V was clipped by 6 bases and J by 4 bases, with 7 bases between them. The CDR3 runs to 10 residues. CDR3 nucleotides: TGCAGCGTAGGACAGTACGAGCAGTACTTC. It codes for CSVGQYEQYF.

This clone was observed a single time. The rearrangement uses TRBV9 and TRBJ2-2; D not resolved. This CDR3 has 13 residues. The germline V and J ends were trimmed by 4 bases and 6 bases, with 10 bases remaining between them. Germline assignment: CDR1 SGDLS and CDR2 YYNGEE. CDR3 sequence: CASSSSRAGELFF. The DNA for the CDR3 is TGTGCCAGCAGCTCCTCAAGGGCCGGGGAGCTGTTTTTT. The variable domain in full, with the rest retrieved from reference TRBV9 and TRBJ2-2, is DSGVTQTPKHLITATGQRVTLRCSPRSGDLSVYWYQQSLDQGLQFLIQYYNGEERAKGNILERFSAQQFPDLHSELNLSSLELGDSALYFCASSSSRAGELFFGEGSRLTVL.

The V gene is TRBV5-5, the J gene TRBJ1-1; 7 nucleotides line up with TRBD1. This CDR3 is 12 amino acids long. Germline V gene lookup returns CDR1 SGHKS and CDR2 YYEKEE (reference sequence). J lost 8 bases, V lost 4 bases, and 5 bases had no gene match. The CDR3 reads CASSVGTAEAFF. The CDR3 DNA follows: TGTGCCAGCAGCGTCGGGACAGCAGAAGCTTTCTTT.

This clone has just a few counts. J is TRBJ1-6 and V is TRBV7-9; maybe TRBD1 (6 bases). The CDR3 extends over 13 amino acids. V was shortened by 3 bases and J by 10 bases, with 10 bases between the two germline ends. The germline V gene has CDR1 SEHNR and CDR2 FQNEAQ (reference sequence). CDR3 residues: CASSFGQTSPLHF. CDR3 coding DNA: TGTGCCAGCAGCTTTGGACAGACATCACCCCTCCACTTT.